These T cell receptor beta chains were read from a single sample in a study of regulatory T cells in long-lasting Graves disease. TCRdb fed the multiplex PCR reads into MiXCR, producing one record per CDR3 protein. This repertoire shows about 470,000 distinct CDR3 sequences, 20% to 25% found once; its top ten account for 6.5% to 8%. Sequenced here: peripheral blood mononuclear cells (PBMCs), sampled when the disease was refractory, from a patient treated with antithyroid drugs. Receptor source: a female donor with Graves disease. Both conserved end residues are part of each CDR3. D genes are given only for firm matches. Clone size is stated in some rows and not others, as once, few, many or a class when expanded.

d_gene	v_gene	abundance	j_gene	CDR3nt	CDR3aa
NA	TRBV24-1	many	TRBJ2-5	TGTGCCACCAGTGATCCGGAGACCCAGTACTTC	CATSDPETQYF
NA	TRBV5-1	few	TRBJ1-1	TGCGCCAGCAGCTTGGCCTGGGGACCGAACACTGAAGCTTTCTTT	CASSLAWGPNTEAFF
NA	TRBV28	many	TRBJ2-7	TGTGCCAGCAGTGGACTCAACAGGGACGAGCAGTACTTC	CASSGLNRDEQYF
TRBD2	TRBV12-3/TRBV12-4	many	TRBJ2-7	TGTGCCAGCAGCCCTGGACTAGCGGGGCCGGGGGAGCAGTACTTC	CASSPGLAGPGEQYF
TRBD1	TRBV6-1	NA	TRBJ2-7	TGTGCCAGCAGTGAAGCGGTCCGACAGGGGATGAGAAGCGAGCAGTACTTC	CASSEAVRQGMRSEQYF
NA	TRBV6-1	many	TRBJ2-7	TGTGCCAGCAGTGAAGTTGGGTCAGTGGCCTCCTACGAGCAGTACTTC	CASSEVGSVASYEQYF
TRBD2	TRBV28	many	TRBJ2-5	TGTGCCAGCAGTTTCCCCGGGCGGGGGGTCGGGACCCAGTACTTC	CASSFPGRGVGTQYF
TRBD2	TRBV20-1	NA	TRBJ2-7	TGCAGTGCTAGTCGGGAGGCCAATTCCTACGAGCAGTACTTC	CSASREANSYEQYF
NA	TRBV6-2/TRBV6-3	many	TRBJ2-4	TGTGCCAGCAGGGCAAGCGGTGTAAAAAACATTCAGTACTTC	CASRASGVKNIQYF
NA	TRBV29-1	many	TRBJ2-5	TGCAGCGTTGTGGAGTTGGGAGAGACCCAGTACTTC	CSVVELGETQYF
TRBD1	TRBV7-8	many	TRBJ1-2	TGTGCCAGCAGCGAGACAGGGATGGATGGCTACACCTTC	CASSETGMDGYTF
NA	TRBV15	NA	TRBJ2-7	TGTGCCACCAGCAGCGACCGGGACTCGTCATACGAGCAGTACTTC	CATSSDRDSSYEQYF
NA	TRBV12-3/TRBV12-4	NA	TRBJ2-3	TGTGCCAGCAGTCCTGGTGGGGGGCCCACAGATACGCAGTATTTT	CASSPGGGPTDTQYF
TRBD2	TRBV10-3	few	TRBJ2-1	TGTGCCATCAGTGAGTGGACTAGCTTAAACAATGAGCAGTTCTTC	CAISEWTSLNNEQFF
TRBD1	TRBV19	NA	TRBJ2-2	TGTGCCAGTAGGGGGGACAGGGGGCAAATCGGGGAGCTGTTTTTT	CASRGDRGQIGELFF
TRBD2	TRBV20-1	NA	TRBJ2-7	TGCAGTGCTAGACAAATAGCGGGAGGGCCCTCCGAGCAGTACTTC	CSARQIAGGPSEQYF
NA	TRBV6-1	many	TRBJ2-7	TGTGCCACCAAACCCGGGCCAGCGGGCGAGCAGTACTTC	CATKPGPAGEQYF
TRBD2	TRBV24-1	few	TRBJ2-2	TGTGCCACCAGTGAAGCGGGAGTGGAACAGAACACCGGGGAGCTGTTTTTT	CATSEAGVEQNTGELFF
TRBD1	TRBV7-6	NA	TRBJ1-5	TGTGCCAGCAGCCCGGGACAGGGAGGGAGCAATCAGCCCCAGCATTTT	CASSPGQGGSNQPQHF
TRBD1	TRBV6-1	many	TRBJ1-4	TGTGCCAGCAGTGACCCTGGGACAGAAGGTGAAAAACTGTTTTTT	CASSDPGTEGEKLFF
TRBD2	TRBV6-1	many	TRBJ2-7	TGTGCCAGCACCCGGACTAGCGGACCTTACGAGCAGTACTTC	CASTRTSGPYEQYF
NA	TRBV6-1	NA	TRBJ2-7	TGTGCCAGCAGATCCGAGCGCTTTGGCGAGCAGTACTTC	CASRSERFGEQYF
NA	TRBV28	NA	TRBJ1-5	TGTGCCAGCAGTTTATTGGGGGAAATCAATCAGCCCCAGCATTTT	CASSLLGEINQPQHF
NA	TRBV4-1	NA	TRBJ1-4	TGCGCCAGCAGCCTGGACCTCTTGGGGGGGAGTGAAAAACTGTTTTTT	CASSLDLLGGSEKLFF
NA	TRBV29-1	many	TRBJ1-2	TGCAGCGTTGAAGACAGGGCCTATGGCTACACCTTC	CSVEDRAYGYTF
NA	TRBV6-1	many	TRBJ2-7	TGTGCCAGCAGAGCCGGACCCCCTGGCGAGCAGTACTTC	CASRAGPPGEQYF
NA	TRBV20-1	NA	TRBJ2-6	TGCAGTGCTCCCCGGGGTAGGGGAGTTGGGGCCAACGTCCTGACTTTC	CSAPRGRGVGANVLTF
NA	TRBV5-1	NA	TRBJ1-6	TGCGCCAGCAGCTTGGATGGCCATAAAGGGAATTCACCCCTCCACTTT	CASSLDGHKGNSPLHF
NA	TRBV9	many	TRBJ2-5	TGTGCCAGCAGCGTAGGAGGAATTGGTAGCAAGGAGACCCAGTACTTC	CASSVGGIGSKETQYF
TRBD2	TRBV7-2	NA	TRBJ2-7	TGTGCCAGCAGCCCTCGGGGACTATGGGAGCAGTACTTC	CASSPRGLWEQYF
TRBD1	TRBV6-4	NA	TRBJ2-3	TGTGCCAGCAGTTACTCCTGGCTAGCAGGGGGAGATACGCAGTATTTT	CASSYSWLAGGDTQYF
TRBD2	TRBV28	NA	TRBJ2-1	TGTGCCAGCAGTTCCCACTTAGGACTAGCGGGTTACAATGAGCAGTTCTTC	CASSSHLGLAGYNEQFF
NA	TRBV11-2	many	TRBJ2-7	TGTGCCAGCAGCTTAACGTATACCTACGAGCAGTACTTC	CASSLTYTYEQYF
NA	TRBV4-1	NA	TRBJ1-5	TGCGCCAGCAGCCAAGGGGGGCCGGATCAGCCCCAGCATTTT	CASSQGGPDQPQHF
TRBD1	TRBV7-2	many	TRBJ1-2	TGTGCCAGCAGCTTAACAGGGGGTCGGGGCTACACCTTC	CASSLTGGRGYTF
TRBD2	TRBV25-1	NA	TRBJ2-4	TGTGCCAGCAGTTTAGCGGGGGGCCAAAACATTCAGTACTTC	CASSLAGGQNIQYF
NA	TRBV9	many	TRBJ1-2	TGTGCCAGCAGCGGGTCGGGGCTCGCCTATGGCTACACCTTC	CASSGSGLAYGYTF
TRBD1	TRBV7-9	NA	TRBJ2-2	TGTGCCAGCAGCTTTTTGGGGACAGCGAACACCGGGGAGCTGTTTTTT	CASSFLGTANTGELFF
TRBD1	TRBV20-1	NA	TRBJ2-7	TGCAGTACCAGACAGGGCTACGAGCAGTACTTC	CSTRQGYEQYF
NA	TRBV6-1	many	TRBJ2-7	TGTGCCAGCAGAAAGGGAGTCCCTTCCTACGAGCAGTACTTC	CASRKGVPSYEQYF
TRBD2	TRBV28	many	TRBJ2-7	TGTGCCAGCAGTCTGGCGGGGGTAGAGCGGGAGAACAAATACGAGCAGTACTTC	CASSLAGVERENKYEQYF
NA	TRBV4-1	NA	TRBJ1-2	TGCGCCAGCAGCCTCGACCCGACATCGGGGCTTAACTATGGCTACACCTTC	CASSLDPTSGLNYGYTF
NA	TRBV30	few	TRBJ1-2	TGTGCCTGGAGAGCGACAGGAGGCTATGGCTACACCTTC	CAWRATGGYGYTF
NA	TRBV7-9	few	TRBJ1-6	TGTGCCAGCAGCTCCCGGGAATCCTATAATTCACCCCTCCACTTT	CASSSRESYNSPLHF
NA	TRBV28	many	TRBJ1-1	TGTGCCAGCAGTCTTCTCGGGGGGGGAAGCACTGAAGCTTTCTTT	CASSLLGGGSTEAFF
NA	TRBV27	many	TRBJ1-2	TGTGCCAGCAGTTTGGCACAGAGCCGTGGCTACACCTTC	CASSLAQSRGYTF
TRBD2	TRBV5-6	few	TRBJ2-2	TGTGCCAGCGGGACTAGGCAGATATTAAGCACCGGGGAGCTGTTTTTT	CASGTRQILSTGELFF
NA	TRBV3-1	few	TRBJ2-1	TGTGCCAGCAGCCAAGATACCGGAAACAATGAGCAGTTCTTC	CASSQDTGNNEQFF
TRBD2	TRBV28	many	TRBJ2-5	TGTGCCAGCAGTCCTCGGACTAGCGGGAGGGAAGAGACCCAGTACTTC	CASSPRTSGREETQYF
NA	TRBV6-1	many	TRBJ2-5	TGTGCCAGCAGGAAACTAGGCCAAGAGACCCAGTACTTC	CASRKLGQETQYF
TRBD1	TRBV27	NA	TRBJ2-7	TGTGCCTGCAGTTACAGGGGGAGCGAGCAGTACTTC	CACSYRGSEQYF
TRBD1	TRBV14	NA	TRBJ2-7	TGTGCCAGCAGCATCGAGAGACAGGGATCCCGGACCTACGAGCAGTACTTC	CASSIERQGSRTYEQYF
NA	TRBV9	NA	TRBJ2-7	TGTGCCAGCAGCGTAGGTAGCACCTCCTACGAGCAGTACTTC	CASSVGSTSYEQYF